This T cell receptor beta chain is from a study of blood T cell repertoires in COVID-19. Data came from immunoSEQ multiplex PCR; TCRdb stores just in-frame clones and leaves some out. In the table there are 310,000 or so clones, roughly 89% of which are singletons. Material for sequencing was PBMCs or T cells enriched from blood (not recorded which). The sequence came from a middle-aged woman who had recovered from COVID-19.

The CDR3 coding sequence is TGCGCCAGCAGCTTGGGTAGCGGGTACCAAGAGACCCAGTACTTC. This gives the protein CASSLGSGYQETQYF. The chain uses TRBV5-1 and TRBJ2-5, with TRBD2 matching 7 bases. The CDR3 has 15 residues. Per the germline V gene, CDR1 is SGHRS and CDR2 is YFSETQ. Trimming removed 0 bases from V and 0 bases from J; junction bases left unmatched: 2.